Sequencing of this TCR beta chain was carried out in a study of T cells expressing NK-cell markers. Study information: The authors derived TCR beta repertoires from sorted CD3+CD56+NKG2C+, CD3+CD56+NKG2C- and CD3+CD56-NKG2C+ T cells.

TCRdb reanalyzed the 5' RACE reads, giving one entry per CDR3 protein sequence and no DNA. Its table lists about 260,000 distinct CDR3 sequences. Whole-study results and caveats: In roughly 6 donors, dominant CD3+CD56+NKG2C+ clones formed roughly 1.0-7.5% of CD8+ cells.

There are 15 residues in the CDR3. Germline CDR1 reads SQVTM; CDR2 reads ANQGSEA. A note on this clonotype: As yet, its antigen is unknown.

The TCR comes from a man aged 18 to 30 in good health. The rearrangement uses TRBV29-1 and TRBJ2-5; with no DNA, the TCRdb D assignment of TRBD2 cannot be verified. The sequenced material came from blood T cells: a sorted CD56 or NKG2C T cell subset, CD4+ or CD8+ T cells, or bulk PBMC T cells (not recorded which). This CDR3 reads CSVDTGTITGETQYF. The variable domain in full, with the rest retrieved from reference TRBV29-1 and TRBJ2-5, is SAVISQKPSRDICQRGTSLTIQCQVDSQVTMMFWYRQQPGQSLTLIATANQGSEATYESGFVIDKFPISRPNLTFSTLTVSNMSPEDSSIYLCSVDTGTITGETQYFGPGTRLLVL.